Sequencing of this T cell receptor beta chain was carried out in a study of blood T cell repertoires in COVID-19. V trimming: 10 bases; J trimming: 8 bases; junction bases outside the gene matches: 10. This CDR3 is built from 13 residues. The germline V gene has CDR1 MNHEY and CDR2 SVGAGI. This clone was seen just once. Only in-frame clones appear in the TCRdb table, and some are missing; sequencing was by immunoSEQ multiplex PCR. The repertoire holds approximately 210,000 clones, with roughly 87% as singletons. Sequences were obtained from PBMCs or T cells enriched from blood (not recorded which). This chain uses TRBV6-5 with TRBJ1-4, with 7 bases fitting TRBD1. The receptor was isolated from a man aged 30 to 39 in a cohort exposed to, infected with or recovered from COVID-19 (not recorded which). This chain's CDR3 is CATTDRVGEKLFF. The DNA of the CDR3 is TGTGCCACTACAGACAGGGTGGGGGAAAAACTGTTTTTT.